Below, 28 T cell receptor beta chains from the same sample are listed, as sequenced in a study of blood T cell repertoires in COVID-19. Sequenced by immunoSEQ multiplex PCR; TCRdb stores in-frame clones only, minus some. Of approximately 340,000 clones listed, around four fifths were seen once; the top ten hold under 3%. Material for sequencing was peripheral blood. These TCRs come from a man in his thirties or forties with active or convalescent COVID-19.

This clone was observed a few times. The rearrangement links TRBV5-6 to TRBJ2-7; possibly TRBD2 for D (6 bases). Per the germline V gene, CDR1 is SGHDT and CDR2 is YYEEEE. CDR3 size: 14 residues. V was pared by 0 bases and J by 1 base, with 8 bases between. CDR3 in DNA: TGTGCCAGCAGCTTGGCGGGGGAGTCCTACGAGCAGTACTTC. Translated: CASSLAGESYEQYF.

This sequence joins TRBV4-1 and TRBJ1-4; D is unresolved. From germline, CDR1 is MGHRA and CDR2 YSYEKL. The CDR3 has 15 amino acids. V was pared by 7 bases and J by 0 bases, with 12 bases between. As DNA, the CDR3 is TGCGCCAGCACGTTACGGTCTGCAACTAATGAAAAACTGTTTTTT. Protein sequence: CASTLRSATNEKLFF.

The CDR3 DNA reads TGTGCCAGCAGCCGCCTAGGGGTTGGGGCCAACGTCCTGACTTTC. Amino acid sequence: CASSRLGVGANVLTF. This chain joins TRBV3-1 (or the pseudogene TRBV3-2) and TRBJ2-6, with D possibly matching TRBD1 (5 bases). The CDR3 consists of 15 residues. CDR1 is LGHDT, CDR2 YNNKEL, per germline (reference sequence). V lost 4 bases to trimming and J lost 3 bases, with 10 bases between them.

The chain carries TRBV6-2 or TRBV6-3 and TRBJ1-1; 12 nucleotides line up with TRBD1. Germline V lookup: CDR1 MNHEY, CDR2 SVGEGT. The V gene end was trimmed by 5 bases and the J gene end by 6 bases; junction bases not matched to a gene: 10. The CDR3 spans 16 residues. CDR3: CASSTVPGQGAAEAFF. The CDR3 DNA reads TGTGCCAGCAGTACCGTTCCGGGACAGGGGGCAGCTGAAGCTTTCTTT.

Here the CDR3 DNA reads TGTGCCAGCAGCGGGACAGGTTCCCCCTCTGGAAACACCATATATTTT. Translation gives CASSGTGSPSGNTIYF. The rearrangement uses TRBV5-4 and TRBJ1-3; 8 bases map to TRBD1. The CDR3 is 16 residues long. The V gene end was trimmed by 4 bases and the J gene end by 0 bases; junction bases not matched to a gene: 6. The germline V gene encodes CDR1 SGHNT and CDR2 YYREEE (reference sequence).

The J gene is TRBJ2-3, the V gene TRBV9; D unresolved. Trimming shortened V by 5 bases and J by 3 bases, and 13 bases separated the two germline ends. The CDR3 is 14 amino acids. CDR1 SGDLS and CDR2 YYNGEE come from the germline V gene. The chain's CDR3 is CASSPVRKTDTQYF. CDR3 nucleotides: TGTGCCAGCAGTCCCGTGCGGAAAACAGATACGCAGTATTTT. The variable domain in full, with the rest retrieved from reference TRBV9 and TRBJ2-3, is DSGVTQTPKHLITATGQRVTLRCSPRSGDLSVYWYQQSLDQGLQFLIQYYNGEERAKGNILERFSAQQFPDLHSELNLSSLELGDSALYFCASSPVRKTDTQYFGPGTRLTVL.

The V gene is TRBV10-2, the J gene TRBJ1-2; 7 bases are a match to TRBD1. From germline, CDR1 is WSHSY and CDR2 SAAADI. Unmatched junction bases numbered 7, after V lost 6 bases and J lost 3 bases. The CDR3 is made up of 14 amino acids. The CDR3 DNA reads as TGCGCCAGCAGGGGGGTCGGGACAGACTATGGCTACACCTTC. Translated: CASRGVGTDYGYTF.

This clone was seen only once. This chain links TRBV29-1 with TRBJ2-3; perhaps TRBD2 as D (6 bases). V lost 3 bases and J 5 bases, leaving 21 bases between the germline ends. This CDR3 region has 16 residues. CDR1 and CDR2 from the germline V gene are SQVTM and ANQGSEA. In DNA form, the CDR3 reads TGCAGCGTTGACCACTGGCGGGAAGGGTCGAGAGATACGCAGTATTTT. It is translated as CSVDHWREGSRDTQYF.

This chain joins TRBV5-1 and TRBJ1-2; TRBD1 matches 7 bases. The CDR3 length is 16 residues. After removal of 0 bases from V and 4 bases from J, the junction contained 9 bases not matched to a gene. Germline CDR1 is SGHRS and CDR2 is YFSETQ. The DNA for the CDR3 is TGCGCCAGCAGCTTGGCCCTTCCGACAGGGACCTATGGCTACACCTTC. Translated, it gives CASSLALPTGTYGYTF.

The V call is TRBV14, the J call TRBJ1-2; a weak D match, TRBD1 (6 bases). From germline, CDR1 is SGHDN and CDR2 FVKESK. The CDR3 sequence is 13 residues long. The V end lost 1 base, the J end lost 7 bases, and 10 bases lay between the germline ends. CDR3 sequence: CASSQVGGAGYTF. As DNA, the CDR3 is TGTGCCAGCAGCCAAGTAGGGGGAGCTGGCTACACCTTC.

This chain joins TRBV19 and TRBJ2-7; 7 positions agree with TRBD1. The junction had 2 bases not matched to a gene; V was cut back by 1 base and J by 5 bases. The CDR3 spans 13 residues. The germline CDR1 and CDR2 sequences are LNHDA and SQIVND (reference sequence). CDR3 sequence (DNA): TGTGCCAGTAGTATAGGGCAGGGGGACGAGCAGTACTTC. It is translated as CASSIGQGDEQYF.

The rearrangement uses TRBV6-4 and TRBJ2-6; no clear D. The CDR3 has 17 amino acids. V lost 3 bases to trimming and J lost 0 bases, with 12 bases between them. Germline V CDR1 and CDR2: MRHNA, SNTAGT. Here the CDR3 DNA reads TGTGCCAGCAGTGAGGTGGCAGGCCTCTCTGGGGCCAACGTCCTGACTTTC. This encodes CASSEVAGLSGANVLTF.

V and J are TRBV24-1 and TRBJ2-2; the D gene is possibly TRBD1 (6 bases). The CDR3 loop spans 16 amino acids. Trimming removed 0 bases at V and 6 bases at J, with 13 bases between. Germline loops: CDR1 KGHDR, CDR2 SFDVKD. This chain's CDR3 is CATSDLIAGAPGELFF. CDR3 bases: TGTGCCACCAGTGATTTGATTGCAGGGGCTCCCGGGGAGCTGTTTTTT.

The chain carries TRBV28 and TRBJ2-7, with 10 positions matching TRBD1. Germline V lookup: CDR1 MDHEN, CDR2 SYDVKM. The CDR3 length is 12 residues. The V gene end was trimmed by 10 bases and the J gene end by 5 bases; junction bases not matched to a gene: 5. The DNA of the CDR3 is TGTGCCATCCGAGGGACAGGGGACGAGCAGTACTTC. It translates to CAIRGTGDEQYF.

This clone was recorded only once. The rearrangement links TRBV5-4 to TRBJ2-2; 14 nucleotides agree with TRBD2. Germline V gene data show CDR1 as SGHNT and CDR2 as YYREEE (reference sequence). The CDR3 runs to 17 residues. Trimming took 4 bases from V and 6 from J; bases not matched to a gene: 8. The CDR3 bases are TGTGCCAGCAGCGGGGGGGGACTAGCGGGAGAAGCCGGGGAGCTGTTTTTT. It is translated as CASSGGGLAGEAGELFF.

This clone was counted a single time. V usage is TRBV5-4 and J usage is TRBJ2-7; TRBD1 matches 9 bases. CDR1 SGHNT and CDR2 YYREEE come from the germline V gene (reference sequence). The CDR3 length is 16 residues. V trimming: 2 bases; J trimming: 2 bases; junction bases outside the gene matches: 8. This chain's CDR3 is CASSLSGGQGAYEQYF. For the CDR3, the DNA is TGTGCCAGCAGCTTAAGTGGGGGACAGGGCGCCTACGAGCAGTACTTC.

The DNA for the CDR3 is TGTGCCAGCAGCTTAGCTCCCCCATCCGAGCAGTACTTC. Its translation: CASSLAPPSEQYF. The V call is TRBV7-9, the J call TRBJ2-7; D unresolved. Per the germline V gene, CDR1 is SEHNR and CDR2 is FQNEAQ (reference sequence). The CDR3 is made up of 13 amino acids. V was shortened by 0 bases and J by 6 bases, with 9 bases between the two germline ends. The full variable domain, in which reference TRBV7-9 and TRBJ2-7 provide the parts outside the CDR3, is DTGVSQNPRHKITKRGQNVTFRCDPISEHNRLYWYRQTLGQGPEFLTYFQNEAQLEKSRLLSDRFSAERPKGSFSTLEIQRTEQGDSAMYLCASSLAPPSEQYFGPGTRLTVT.

This rearrangement joins TRBV6-5 to TRBJ1-5; tentative D call: TRBD1 (5 bases). Germline V CDR1 and CDR2: MNHEY, SVGAGI. V was pared by 0 bases and J by 3 bases, with 9 bases between. The CDR3 sequence is 15 residues long. CDR3 sequence: CASSYSGVPNQPQHF. The CDR3 DNA is TGTGCCAGCAGTTACTCAGGGGTTCCCAATCAGCCCCAGCATTTT.

This clone was detected once. The chain uses TRBV4-3 and TRBJ1-2; tentatively, D is TRBD1 (6 bases). V lost 2 bases, J lost 8 bases, and 15 bases lay in between. CDR3 length: 14 residues. The germline V gene encodes CDR1 LGHNA and CDR2 YSLEER. The CDR3 DNA follows: TGCGCCAGCAGCCAACCGGGACACCTCGGGGGCTACACCTTC. Protein sequence: CASSQPGHLGGYTF.

This chain connects TRBV5-1 to TRBJ2-4, with 8 bases identical to TRBD1. V shed 2 bases, J shed 0 bases, and the junction held 16 bases outside the gene matches. CDR1 and CDR2 (germline): SGHRS, YFSETQ. There are 20 residues in the CDR3. CDR3: CASSLVTDRVTLLAKNIQYF. The CDR3 region has the DNA TGCGCCAGCAGCTTAGTCACGGACAGGGTAACCCTACTAGCCAAAAACATTCAGTACTTC.

The V gene is TRBV7-3, the J gene TRBJ2-5; D may be TRBD2 (5 bases). The CDR3 totals 16 residues. The V gene's germline CDR1 is SGHTA and CDR2 FQGTGA. V shed 5 bases and J shed 5 bases, with 21 bases lying between them. The CDR3 spells CASSPHGPDGVETQYF. In nucleotides, the CDR3 is TGTGCCAGCAGCCCCCACGGACCGGACGGGGTTGAGACCCAGTACTTC.

This clone was picked up a small number of times. This sequence joins TRBV25-1 and TRBJ2-1; TRBD1 might be the D (6 bases). Germline values: CDR1 MGHDK, CDR2 SYGVNS. V lost 1 base, J lost 8 bases, and 15 bases lay in between. The CDR3 is 15 residues long. CDR3 loop: CASSELGAKGDEQFF. The CDR3 region has the DNA TGTGCCAGCAGTGAATTGGGGGCGAAGGGGGATGAGCAGTTCTTC.

The chain links TRBV15 to TRBJ2-1, with TRBD2 matching 7 bases. This CDR3 has 16 amino acids. With V trimmed by 0 bases and J by 3 bases, 5 bases remained unmatched. The germline V gene has CDR1 LNHNV and CDR2 YYDKDF (reference sequence). The CDR3 loop is CATSRERLASYNEQFF. The CDR3 DNA reads as TGTGCCACCAGCAGAGAAAGACTAGCTAGCTACAATGAGCAGTTCTTC.

The chain combines TRBV18 with TRBJ2-7; the D gene is possibly TRBD1 (6 bases). CDR3 length: 20 amino acids. The V gene's germline CDR1 is KGHSH and CDR2 LQKENI. Trimming shortened V by 5 bases and J by 0 bases, and 29 bases separated the two germline ends. CDR3 loop: CASSGQGIREFPRASYEQYF. Written as DNA, the CDR3 is TGTGCCAGCTCAGGGCAGGGGATTCGAGAGTTCCCGAGAGCCTCCTACGAGCAGTACTTC.

This chain uses TRBV4-1 with TRBJ2-7; 7 bases are shared with TRBD2. The germline V gene encodes CDR1 MGHRA and CDR2 YSYEKL. The CDR3 contains 14 residues. Losses at the gene ends were 1 base for V and 4 bases for J; bases not matched to a gene: 4. The CDR3 bases are TGCGCCAGCAGCCAAGGGCGCGGGAGTTACGAGCAGTACTTC. The encoded protein is CASSQGRGSYEQYF.

The chain couples TRBV4-3 to TRBJ2-5, with 10 bases identical to TRBD1. The CDR3 covers 16 residues. The trim removed 8 bases at V and 5 bases at J, leaving 14 bases unmatched. CDR1 LGHNA and CDR2 YSLEER come from the germline V gene. This CDR3 is CASCRGDRGTTETQYF. CDR3 in DNA: TGCGCCAGCTGCCGGGGGGACAGGGGAACAACCGAGACCCAGTACTTC.

CDR3 sequence: CATSRGTYEQYF. In DNA, the CDR3 is TGTGCCACCTCCCGGGGAACCTACGAGCAGTACTTC. The chain employs TRBV14 and TRBJ2-7; a weak D match, TRBD2 (5 bases). The germline V and J ends were trimmed by 10 bases and 2 bases, with 12 bases remaining between them. Germline CDR1 and CDR2: SGHDN and FVKESK. The CDR3 totals 12 residues. Full variable domain (rest looked up from reference TRBV14 and TRBJ2-7): EAGVTQFPSHSVIEKGQTVTLRCDPISGHDNLYWYRRVMGKEIKFLLHFVKESKQDESGMPNNRFLAERTGGTYSTLKVQPAELEDSGVYFCATSRGTYEQYFGPGTRLTVT.

The CDR3 nucleotides read TGTGCCAGCAGCTTGGACGGTAGCGGGGCCTACGAGCAGTACTTC. It is translated as CASSLDGSGAYEQYF. The chain links TRBV5-4 to TRBJ2-7, with 8 bases aligning to TRBD2. The germline CDR1 and CDR2 sequences are SGHNT and YYREEE (reference sequence). The CDR3 covers 15 residues. V was pared by 0 bases and J by 2 bases, with 4 bases of the junction left unmatched.